Sequencing of this TCR beta chain was carried out in a study of T cell changes during pregnancy in multiple sclerosis. Germline CDR1 reads SGHDN; CDR2 reads FVKESK. V was trimmed by 3 bases and J by 3 bases, leaving 7 bases between them. The CDR3 consists of 13 residues. The assay was immunoSEQ multiplex PCR, and TCRdb's table has in-frame clones only and misses some. The data hold around 39,000 clones, with approximately 92% observed a single time. The source is a female donor in good health, enrolled as a control in a pregnancy study. The genes are TRBV14 and TRBJ2-3; the D is unclear. The material sequenced was CD4+ T cells from peripheral blood mononuclear cells, taken in the third trimester of pregnancy. The CDR3 sequence is CASSHGTTDTQYF. Here the CDR3 DNA reads TGTGCCAGCAGCCACGGTACGACAGATACGCAGTATTTT.